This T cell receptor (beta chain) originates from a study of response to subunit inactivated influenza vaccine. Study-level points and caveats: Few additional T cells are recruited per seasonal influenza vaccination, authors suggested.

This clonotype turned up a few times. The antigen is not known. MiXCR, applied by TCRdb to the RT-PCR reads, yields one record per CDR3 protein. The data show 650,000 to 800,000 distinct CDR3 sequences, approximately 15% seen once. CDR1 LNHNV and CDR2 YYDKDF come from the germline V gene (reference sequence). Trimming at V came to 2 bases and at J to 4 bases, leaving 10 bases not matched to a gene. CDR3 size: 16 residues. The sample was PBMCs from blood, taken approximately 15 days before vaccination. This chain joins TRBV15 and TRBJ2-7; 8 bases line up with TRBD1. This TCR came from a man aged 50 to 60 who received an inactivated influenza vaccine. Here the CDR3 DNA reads TGTGCCACCAGCAGACCCAACCAGGGGGCAGTTTACGAGCAGTACTTC. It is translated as CATSRPNQGAVYEQYF.